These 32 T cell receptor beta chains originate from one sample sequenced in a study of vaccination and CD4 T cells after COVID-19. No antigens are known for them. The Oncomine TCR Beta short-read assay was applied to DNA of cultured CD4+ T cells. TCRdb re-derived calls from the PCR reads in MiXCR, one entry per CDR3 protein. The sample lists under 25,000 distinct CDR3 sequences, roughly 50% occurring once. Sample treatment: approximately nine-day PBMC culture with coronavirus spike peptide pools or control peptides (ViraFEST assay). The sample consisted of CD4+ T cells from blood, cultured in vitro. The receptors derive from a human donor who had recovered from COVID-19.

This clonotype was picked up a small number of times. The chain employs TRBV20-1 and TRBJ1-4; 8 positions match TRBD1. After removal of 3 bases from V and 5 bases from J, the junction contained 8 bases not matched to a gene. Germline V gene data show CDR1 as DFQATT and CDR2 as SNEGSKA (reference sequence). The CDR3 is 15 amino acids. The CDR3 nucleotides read TGCAGTGCTAGGTCAACGGGACAGGTCAATGAAAAACTGTTTTTT. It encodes CSARSTGQVNEKLFF.

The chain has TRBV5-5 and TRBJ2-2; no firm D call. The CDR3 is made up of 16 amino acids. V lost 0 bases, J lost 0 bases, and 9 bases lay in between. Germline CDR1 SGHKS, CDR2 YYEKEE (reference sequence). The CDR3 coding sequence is TGTGCCAGCAGCTTGGGGGTTCCCGCGAACACCGGGGAGCTGTTTTTT. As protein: CASSLGVPANTGELFF.

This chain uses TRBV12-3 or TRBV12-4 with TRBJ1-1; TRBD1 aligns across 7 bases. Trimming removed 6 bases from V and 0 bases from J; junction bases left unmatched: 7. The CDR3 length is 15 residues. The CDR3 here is CASRSPQGMNTEAFF. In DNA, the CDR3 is TGTGCCAGCAGGAGCCCACAGGGGATGAACACTGAAGCTTTCTTT.

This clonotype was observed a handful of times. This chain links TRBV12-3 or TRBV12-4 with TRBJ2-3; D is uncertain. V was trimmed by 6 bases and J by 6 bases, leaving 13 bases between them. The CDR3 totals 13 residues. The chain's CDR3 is CASSPPNWDTQYF. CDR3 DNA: TGTGCCAGCAGCCCCCCCAATTGGGATACGCAGTATTTT.

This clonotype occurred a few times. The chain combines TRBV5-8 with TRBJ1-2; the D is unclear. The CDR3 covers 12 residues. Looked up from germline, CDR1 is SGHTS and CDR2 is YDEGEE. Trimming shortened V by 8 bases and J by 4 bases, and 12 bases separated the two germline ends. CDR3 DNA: TGTGCCAGTCCAGGCCCCCGCTATGGCTACACCTTC. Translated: CASPGPRYGYTF.

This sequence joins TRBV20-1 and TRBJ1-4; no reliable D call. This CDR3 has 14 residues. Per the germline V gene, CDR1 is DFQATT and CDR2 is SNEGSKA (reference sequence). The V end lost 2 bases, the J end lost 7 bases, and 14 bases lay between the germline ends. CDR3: CSARPRGGGEKLFF. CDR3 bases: TGCAGTGCTAGACCCAGAGGAGGTGGTGAAAAACTGTTTTTT.

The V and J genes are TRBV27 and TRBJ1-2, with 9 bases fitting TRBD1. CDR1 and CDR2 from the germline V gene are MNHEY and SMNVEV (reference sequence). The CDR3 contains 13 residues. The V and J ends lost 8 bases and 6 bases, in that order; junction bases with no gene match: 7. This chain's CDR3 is CASRTGGADGYTF. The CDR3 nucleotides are TGTGCCAGCCGAACAGGGGGCGCGGATGGCTACACCTTC.

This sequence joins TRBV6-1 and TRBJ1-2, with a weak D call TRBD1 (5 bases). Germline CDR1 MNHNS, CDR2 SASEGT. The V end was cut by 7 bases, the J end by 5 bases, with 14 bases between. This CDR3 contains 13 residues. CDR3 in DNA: TGTGCCAGCATCCCCAGGGAGGGTTATGGCTACACCTTC. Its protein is CASIPREGYGYTF.

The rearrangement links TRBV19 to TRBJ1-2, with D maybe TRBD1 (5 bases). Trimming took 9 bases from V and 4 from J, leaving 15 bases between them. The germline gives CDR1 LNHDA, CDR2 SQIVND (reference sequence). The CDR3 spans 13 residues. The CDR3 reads CASRAPGGYGYTF. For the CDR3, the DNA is TGTGCCAGCCGGGCCCCTGGGGGCTATGGCTACACCTTC.

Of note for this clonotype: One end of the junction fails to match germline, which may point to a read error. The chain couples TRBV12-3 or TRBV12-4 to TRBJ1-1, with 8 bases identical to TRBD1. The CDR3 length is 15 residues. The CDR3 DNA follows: TGTGCCAGCAGTCACAGGGGGGGGTGGAACGCTGAAGCTTTCTTT. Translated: CASSHRGGWNAEAFF.

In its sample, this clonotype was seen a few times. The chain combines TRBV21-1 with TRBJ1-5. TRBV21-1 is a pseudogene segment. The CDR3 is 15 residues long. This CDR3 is CASSKEKGRNQPQHF. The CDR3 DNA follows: TGTGCCAGCAGCAAAGAAAAGGGTCGCAATCAGCCCCAGCATTTT.

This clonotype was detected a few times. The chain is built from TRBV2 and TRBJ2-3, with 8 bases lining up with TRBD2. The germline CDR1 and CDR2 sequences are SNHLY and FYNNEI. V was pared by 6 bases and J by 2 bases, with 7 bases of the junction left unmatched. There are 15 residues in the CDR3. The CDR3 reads CASRVAAGATDTQYF. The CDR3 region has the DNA TGTGCCAGCAGGGTTGCAGCGGGGGCCACAGATACGCAGTATTTT.

Here the CDR3 reads CSAALANTGELFF. The CDR3 DNA follows: TGCAGTGCCGCACTAGCTAACACCGGGGAGCTGTTTTTT. The chain couples TRBV20-1 to TRBJ2-2, with a possible D match to TRBD2 (6 bases). The V and J ends lost 6 bases and 2 bases respectively, with 10 bases between them. This CDR3 has 13 amino acids. Germline V lookup: CDR1 DFQATT, CDR2 SNEGSKA (reference sequence).

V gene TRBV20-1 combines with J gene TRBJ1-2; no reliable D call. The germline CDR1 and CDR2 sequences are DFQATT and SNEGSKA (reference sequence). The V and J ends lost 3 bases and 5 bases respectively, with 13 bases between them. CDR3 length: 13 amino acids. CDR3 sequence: CSASPGSVYGYTF. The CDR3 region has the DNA TGCAGTGCTAGCCCAGGTAGTGTGTATGGCTACACCTTC.

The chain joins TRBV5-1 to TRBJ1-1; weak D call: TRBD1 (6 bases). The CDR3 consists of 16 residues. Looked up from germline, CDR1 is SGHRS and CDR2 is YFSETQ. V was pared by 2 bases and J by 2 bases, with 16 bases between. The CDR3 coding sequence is TGCGCCAGCAGCTTAACCCCGGGACAACGTAACACTGAAGCTTTCTTT. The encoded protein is CASSLTPGQRNTEAFF.

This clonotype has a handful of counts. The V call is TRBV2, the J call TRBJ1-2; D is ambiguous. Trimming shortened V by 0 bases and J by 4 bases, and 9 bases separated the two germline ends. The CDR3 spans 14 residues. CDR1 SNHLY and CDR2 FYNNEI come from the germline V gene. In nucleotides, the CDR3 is TGTGCCAGCAGTGAAGCGCGCGATTTCTATGGCTACACCTTC. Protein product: CASSEARDFYGYTF.

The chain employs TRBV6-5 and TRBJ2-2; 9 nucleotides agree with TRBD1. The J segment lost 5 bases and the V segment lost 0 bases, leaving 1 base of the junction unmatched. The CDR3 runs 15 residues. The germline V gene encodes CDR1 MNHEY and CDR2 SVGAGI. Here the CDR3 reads CASSYSTGGTGELFF. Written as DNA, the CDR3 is TGTGCCAGCAGTTACTCGACAGGGGGTACCGGGGAGCTGTTTTTT.

The CDR3 DNA follows: TGTGCCAGTAGTATTTGGGGGGAGGGCCGAGTAAAAGAGACCCAGTACTTC. Residues: CASSIWGEGRVKETQYF. The V call is TRBV19, the J call TRBJ2-5; the match to TRBD2 covers 7 bases. Germline loops: CDR1 LNHDA, CDR2 SQIVND (reference sequence). The CDR3 is 17 amino acids. V lost 3 bases, J lost 3 bases, and 13 bases stayed unmatched.

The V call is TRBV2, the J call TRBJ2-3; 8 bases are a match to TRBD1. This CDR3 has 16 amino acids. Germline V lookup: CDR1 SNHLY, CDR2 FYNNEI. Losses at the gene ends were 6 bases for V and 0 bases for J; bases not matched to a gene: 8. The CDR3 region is CASRAQGALSTDTQYF. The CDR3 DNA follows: TGTGCCAGCAGGGCGCAGGGGGCGCTGAGCACAGATACGCAGTATTTT.

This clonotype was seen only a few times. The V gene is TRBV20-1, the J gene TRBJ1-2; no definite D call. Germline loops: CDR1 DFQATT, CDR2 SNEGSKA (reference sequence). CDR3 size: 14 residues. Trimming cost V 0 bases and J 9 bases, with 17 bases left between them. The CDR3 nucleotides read TGCAGTGCTAGAGAACGAGGGTTTAACACGAGCTACACCTTC. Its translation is CSARERGFNTSYTF.

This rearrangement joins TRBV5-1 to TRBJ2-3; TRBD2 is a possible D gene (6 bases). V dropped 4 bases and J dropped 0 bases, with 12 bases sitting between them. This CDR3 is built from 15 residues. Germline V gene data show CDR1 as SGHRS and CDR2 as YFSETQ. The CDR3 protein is CASSPGLPSTDTQYF. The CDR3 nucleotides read TGCGCCAGCAGCCCTGGACTACCCAGCACAGATACGCAGTATTTT.

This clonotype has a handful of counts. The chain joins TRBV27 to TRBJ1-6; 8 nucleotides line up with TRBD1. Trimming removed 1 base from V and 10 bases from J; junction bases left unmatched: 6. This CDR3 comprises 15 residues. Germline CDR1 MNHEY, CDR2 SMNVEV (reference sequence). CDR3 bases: TGTGCCAGCAGTTTATGGGACAGGTTAGGATCACCCCTCCACTTT. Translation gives CASSLWDRLGSPLHF.

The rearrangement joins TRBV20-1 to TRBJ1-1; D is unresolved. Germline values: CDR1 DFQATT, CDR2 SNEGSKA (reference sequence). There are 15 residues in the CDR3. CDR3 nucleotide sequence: TGCAGCTCCATAACAGCTCTGGGCATGAACACTGAAGCTTTCTTT. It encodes CSSITALGMNTEAFF.

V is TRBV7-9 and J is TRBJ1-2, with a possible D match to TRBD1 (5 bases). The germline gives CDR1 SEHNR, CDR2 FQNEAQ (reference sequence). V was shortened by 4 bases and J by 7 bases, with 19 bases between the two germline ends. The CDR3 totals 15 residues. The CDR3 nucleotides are TGTGCCAGCAGCTCCTACGGGGACCTATTTTCTGGCTACACCTTC. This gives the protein CASSSYGDLFSGYTF.

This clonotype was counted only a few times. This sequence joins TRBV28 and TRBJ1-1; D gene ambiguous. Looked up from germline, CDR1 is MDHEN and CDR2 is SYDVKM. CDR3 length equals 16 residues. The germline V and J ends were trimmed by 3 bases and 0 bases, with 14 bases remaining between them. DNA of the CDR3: TGTGCCAGCAGTTTCATGCCCGACGGGTTGAACACTGAAGCTTTCTTT. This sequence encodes CASSFMPDGLNTEAFF.

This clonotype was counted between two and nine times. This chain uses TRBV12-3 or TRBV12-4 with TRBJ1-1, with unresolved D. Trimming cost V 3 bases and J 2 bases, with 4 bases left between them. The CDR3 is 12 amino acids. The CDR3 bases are TGTGCCAGCAGTTTCAGCAACACTGAAGCTTTCTTT. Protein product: CASSFSNTEAFF.

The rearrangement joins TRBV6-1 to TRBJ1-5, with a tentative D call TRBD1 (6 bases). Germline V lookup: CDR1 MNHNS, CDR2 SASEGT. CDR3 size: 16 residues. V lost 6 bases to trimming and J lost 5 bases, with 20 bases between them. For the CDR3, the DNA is TGTGCCAGCAGGGCCGGGGGGGTTTACAGGGATCAGCCCCAGCATTTT. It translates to CASRAGGVYRDQPQHF.

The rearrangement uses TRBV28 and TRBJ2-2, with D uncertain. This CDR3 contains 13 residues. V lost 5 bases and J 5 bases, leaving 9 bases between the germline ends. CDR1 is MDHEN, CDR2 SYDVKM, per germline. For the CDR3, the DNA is TGTGCCAGCAGTCCCCCCAGTACCGGGGAGCTGTTTTTT. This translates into CASSPPSTGELFF.

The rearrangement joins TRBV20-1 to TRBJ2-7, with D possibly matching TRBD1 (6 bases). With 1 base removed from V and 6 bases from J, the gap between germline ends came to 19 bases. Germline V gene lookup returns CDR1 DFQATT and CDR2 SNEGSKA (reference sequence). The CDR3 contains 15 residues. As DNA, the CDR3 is TGCAGTGCTAGAGGACTAAGACAGGTACAACCCGAGCAGTACTTC. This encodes CSARGLRQVQPEQYF.

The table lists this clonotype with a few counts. The chain's CDR3 is CASKDTRRGQPQHF. In DNA form, the CDR3 reads TGTGCCAGCAAGGACACCCGGCGGGGTCAGCCCCAGCATTTT. The gene calls are TRBV6-1 and TRBJ1-5, with D perhaps matching TRBD1 (5 bases). Germline lookup yields CDR1 MNHNS and CDR2 SASEGT. The ends were cut back, 7 bases at V and 6 bases at J, with 16 bases in the middle. The CDR3 is 14 amino acids.

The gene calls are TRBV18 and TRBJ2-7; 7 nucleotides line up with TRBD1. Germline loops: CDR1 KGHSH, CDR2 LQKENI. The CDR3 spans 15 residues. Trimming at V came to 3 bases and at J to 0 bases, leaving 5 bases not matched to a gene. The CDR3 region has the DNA TGTGCCAGCTCACCCTTCGGGACAGACTCCTACGAGCAGTACTTC. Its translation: CASSPFGTDSYEQYF.

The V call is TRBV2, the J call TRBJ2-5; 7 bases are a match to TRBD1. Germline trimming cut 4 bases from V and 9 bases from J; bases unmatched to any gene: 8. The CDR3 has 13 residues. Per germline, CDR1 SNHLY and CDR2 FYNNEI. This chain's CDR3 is CASSGTGQGAQYF. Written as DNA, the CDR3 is TGTGCCAGCAGTGGAACAGGGCAGGGGGCCCAGTACTTC.